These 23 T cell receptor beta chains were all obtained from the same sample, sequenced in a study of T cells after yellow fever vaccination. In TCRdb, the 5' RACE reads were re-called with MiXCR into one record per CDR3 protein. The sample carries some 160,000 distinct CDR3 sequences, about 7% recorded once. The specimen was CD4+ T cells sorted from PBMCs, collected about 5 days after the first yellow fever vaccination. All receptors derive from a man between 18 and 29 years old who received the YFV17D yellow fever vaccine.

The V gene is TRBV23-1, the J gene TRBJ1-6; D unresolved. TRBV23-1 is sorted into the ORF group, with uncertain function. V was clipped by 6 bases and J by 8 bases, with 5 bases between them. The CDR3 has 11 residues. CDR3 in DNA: TGCGCCAGCAGCAGAGATTCACCCCTCCACTTT. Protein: CASSRDSPLHF.

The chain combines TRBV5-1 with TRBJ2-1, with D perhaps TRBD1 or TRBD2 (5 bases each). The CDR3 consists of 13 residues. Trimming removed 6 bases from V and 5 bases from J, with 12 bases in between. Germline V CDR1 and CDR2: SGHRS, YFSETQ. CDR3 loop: CASTRDPDNEQFF. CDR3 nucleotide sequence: TGCGCCAGCACTAGGGACCCCGACAATGAGCAGTTCTTC.

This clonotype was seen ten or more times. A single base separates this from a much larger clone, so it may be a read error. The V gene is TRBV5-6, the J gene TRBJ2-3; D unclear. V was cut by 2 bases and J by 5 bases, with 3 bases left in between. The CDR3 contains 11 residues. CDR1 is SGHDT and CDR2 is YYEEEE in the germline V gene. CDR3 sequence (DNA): TGTGCCAGCAGCTTCGTAGATACGCAGTATTTT. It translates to CASSFVDTQYF.

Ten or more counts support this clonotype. The CDR3 coding sequence is TGTGCCAGCTGTCAAGGACAGGGGAACGAGCAGTACGTC. It translates to CASCQGQGNEQYV. The V and J genes are TRBV27 and TRBJ2-7; 9 bases are a match to TRBD1. Trimming removed 8 bases from V and 5 bases from J; junction bases left unmatched: 7. This CDR3 is built from 13 residues. Germline V gene sequence: CDR1 MNHEY, CDR2 SMNVEV (reference sequence).

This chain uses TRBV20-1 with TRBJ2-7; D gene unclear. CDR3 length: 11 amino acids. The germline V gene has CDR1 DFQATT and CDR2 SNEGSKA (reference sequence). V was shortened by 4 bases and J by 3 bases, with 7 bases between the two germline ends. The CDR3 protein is CSAMAGYEQYV. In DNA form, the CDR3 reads TGCAGTGCTATGGCCGGCTACGAGCAGTACGTC.

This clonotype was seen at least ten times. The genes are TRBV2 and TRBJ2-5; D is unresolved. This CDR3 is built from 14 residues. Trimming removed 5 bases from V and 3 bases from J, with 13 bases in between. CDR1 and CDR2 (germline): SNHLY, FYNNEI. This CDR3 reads CASSTTEGKETQYF. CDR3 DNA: TGTGCCAGCAGTACAACGGAAGGCAAAGAGACCCAGTACTTC.

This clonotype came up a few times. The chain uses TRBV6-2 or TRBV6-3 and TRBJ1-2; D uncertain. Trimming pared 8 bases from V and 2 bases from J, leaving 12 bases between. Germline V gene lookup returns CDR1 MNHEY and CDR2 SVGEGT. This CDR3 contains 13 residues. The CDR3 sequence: CASLDGRNYGYTF. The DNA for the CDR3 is TGTGCCAGCCTTGACGGACGGAACTATGGCTACACCTTC.

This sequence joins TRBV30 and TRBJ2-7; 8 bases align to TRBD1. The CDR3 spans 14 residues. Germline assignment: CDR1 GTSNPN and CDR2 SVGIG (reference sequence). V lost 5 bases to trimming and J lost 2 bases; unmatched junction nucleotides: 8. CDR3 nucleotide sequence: TGTGCCTGGGTAAGACAGGGGCGACCCTACGAGCAGTACTTC. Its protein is CAWVRQGRPYEQYF.

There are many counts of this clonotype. The CDR3 DNA reads as TGCAGCGTTGTCGCGGGACAGGGGTCGCGCTACACCTTC. It translates to CSVVAGQGSRYTF. The chain employs TRBV29-1 and TRBJ1-2; 10 bases are shared with TRBD1. CDR1 SQVTM and CDR2 ANQGSEA come from the germline V gene. V was pared by 4 bases and J by 9 bases, with 8 bases of the junction left unmatched. The CDR3 sequence is 13 residues long.

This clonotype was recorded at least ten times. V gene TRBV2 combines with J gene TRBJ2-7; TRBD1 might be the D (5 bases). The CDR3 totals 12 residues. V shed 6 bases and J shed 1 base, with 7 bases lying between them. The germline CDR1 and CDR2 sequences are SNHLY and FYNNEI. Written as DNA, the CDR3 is TGTGCCAGCAGGCGACAGTCCTACGAGCAGTACTTC. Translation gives CASRRQSYEQYF.

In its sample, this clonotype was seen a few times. Written as DNA, the CDR3 is TGTGCCAGCAGCATGGGACTAGCGGCTTACAATGAGCAGTTCTTC. Translation gives CASSMGLAAYNEQFF. The J gene is TRBJ2-1, the V gene TRBV5-4, with 11 positions matching TRBD2. Germline CDR1 reads SGHNT; CDR2 reads YYREEE (reference sequence). This CDR3 contains 15 residues. V was clipped by 4 bases and J by 4 bases; unmatched bases: 4.

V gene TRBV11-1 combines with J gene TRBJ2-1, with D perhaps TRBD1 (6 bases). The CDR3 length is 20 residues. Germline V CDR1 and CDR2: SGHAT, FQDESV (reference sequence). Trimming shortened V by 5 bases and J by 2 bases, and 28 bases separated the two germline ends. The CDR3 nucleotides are TGTGCCAGCAGCCCGCATCGACAGGACCAAAACTTGGGCGCCTACAATGAGCAGTTCTTC. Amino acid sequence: CASSPHRQDQNLGAYNEQFF.

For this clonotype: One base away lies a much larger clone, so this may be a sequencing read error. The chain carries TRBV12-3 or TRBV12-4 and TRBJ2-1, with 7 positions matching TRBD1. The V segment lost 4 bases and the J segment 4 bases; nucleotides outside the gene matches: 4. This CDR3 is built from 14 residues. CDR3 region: CASSCRDSYNEQFF. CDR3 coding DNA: TGTGCCAGCAGTTGCCGGGACAGTTACAATGAGCAGTTCTTC.

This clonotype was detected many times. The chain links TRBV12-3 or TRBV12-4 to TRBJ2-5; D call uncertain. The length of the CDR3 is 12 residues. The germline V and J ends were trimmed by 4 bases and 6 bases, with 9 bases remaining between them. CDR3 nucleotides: TGTGCCAGCAGTTCCATCTCCCAGACCCAGTACTTC. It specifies CASSSISQTQYF.

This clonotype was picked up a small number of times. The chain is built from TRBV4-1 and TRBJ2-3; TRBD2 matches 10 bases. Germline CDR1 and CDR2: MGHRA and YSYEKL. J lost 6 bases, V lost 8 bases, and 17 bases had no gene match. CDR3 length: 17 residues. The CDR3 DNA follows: TGCGCCAGCTCCCGGGGGGGACTAGCGCTAGCGGGCGATACGCAGTATTTT. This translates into CASSRGGLALAGDTQYF.

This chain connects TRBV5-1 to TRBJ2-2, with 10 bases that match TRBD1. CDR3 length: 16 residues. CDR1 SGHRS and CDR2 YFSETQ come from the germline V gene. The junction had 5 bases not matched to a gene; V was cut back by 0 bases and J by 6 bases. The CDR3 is CASSLVVTGGSGELFF. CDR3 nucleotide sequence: TGCGCCAGCAGCTTGGTAGTGACAGGGGGCTCCGGGGAGCTGTTTTTT.

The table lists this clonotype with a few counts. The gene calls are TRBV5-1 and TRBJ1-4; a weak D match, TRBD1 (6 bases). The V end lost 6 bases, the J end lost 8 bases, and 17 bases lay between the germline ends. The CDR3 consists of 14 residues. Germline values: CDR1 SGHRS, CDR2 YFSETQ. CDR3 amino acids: CASTPGGGQEKLFF. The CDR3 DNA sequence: TGCGCCAGCACCCCGGGCGGGGGGCAGGAAAAACTGTTTTTT.

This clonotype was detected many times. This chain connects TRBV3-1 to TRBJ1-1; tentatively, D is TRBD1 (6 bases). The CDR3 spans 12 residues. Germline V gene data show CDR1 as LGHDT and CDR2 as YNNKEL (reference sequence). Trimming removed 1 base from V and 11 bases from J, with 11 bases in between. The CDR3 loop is CASSQAPGVAFF. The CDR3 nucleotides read TGTGCCAGCAGCCAAGCCCCAGGGGTCGCTTTCTTT.

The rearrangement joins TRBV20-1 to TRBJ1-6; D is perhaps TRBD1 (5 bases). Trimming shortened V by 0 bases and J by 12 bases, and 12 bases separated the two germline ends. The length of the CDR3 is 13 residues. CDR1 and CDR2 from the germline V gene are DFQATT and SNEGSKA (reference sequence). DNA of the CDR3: TGCAGTGCTAGAGATAAGGGGTTGGGACCCCTCCACTTT. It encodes CSARDKGLGPLHF.

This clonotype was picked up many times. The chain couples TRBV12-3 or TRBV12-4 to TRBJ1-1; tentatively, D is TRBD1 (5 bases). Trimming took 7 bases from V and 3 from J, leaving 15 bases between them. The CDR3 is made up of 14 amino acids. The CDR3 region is CASTLRSGHTEAFF. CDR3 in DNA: TGTGCCAGCACTTTGAGGTCAGGGCACACTGAAGCTTTCTTT.

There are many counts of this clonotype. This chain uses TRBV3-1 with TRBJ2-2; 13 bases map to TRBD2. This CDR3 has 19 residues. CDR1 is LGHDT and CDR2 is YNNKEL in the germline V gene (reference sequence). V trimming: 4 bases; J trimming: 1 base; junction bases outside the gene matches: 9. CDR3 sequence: CASSLWTSGGPQNTGELFF. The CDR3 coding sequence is TGTGCCAGCAGCCTGTGGACTAGCGGGGGCCCTCAGAACACCGGGGAGCTGTTTTTT.

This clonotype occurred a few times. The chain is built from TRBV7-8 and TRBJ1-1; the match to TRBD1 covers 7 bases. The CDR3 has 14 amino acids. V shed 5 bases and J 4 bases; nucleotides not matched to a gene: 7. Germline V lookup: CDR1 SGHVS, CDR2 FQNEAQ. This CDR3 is CASSSRQGGTEAFF. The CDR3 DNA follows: TGTGCCAGCAGCAGCCGACAGGGAGGCACTGAAGCTTTCTTT.

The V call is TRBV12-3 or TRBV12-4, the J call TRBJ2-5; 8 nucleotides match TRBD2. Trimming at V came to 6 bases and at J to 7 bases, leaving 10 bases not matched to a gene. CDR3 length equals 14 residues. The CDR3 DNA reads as TGTGCCAGCAGACCCTCTTTAGCGGGGTCGACCCAGTACTTC. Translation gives CASRPSLAGSTQYF.